The rows below give T cell receptor beta chains drawn from one sample of a study of blood T cell repertoires in COVID-19. Data came from immunoSEQ multiplex PCR; TCRdb stores just in-frame clones and leaves some out. The sample shows about 310,000 clones, about 90% of them seen only once. Material: peripheral blood. The receptor source for this set is a woman aged 40 to 49 with COVID-19, enrolled during active disease. CDR3s include the opening cysteine and the closing phenylalanine or tryptophan. The D gene is left open where the match is weak.

>TRBD2|TRBV7-2|TRBJ2-3
CASSLGLAGSTDTQYF
>TRBD1|TRBV10-3|TRBJ1-5
CAISESISRGQGNQPQHF
>.|TRBV5-5|TRBJ1-6
CASSLQADSPLHF
>TRBD1|TRBV18|TRBJ1-1
CASSPDRAGLGGEAFF
>TRBD1|TRBV28|TRBJ2-2
CASSSGTGSHGELFF
>.|TRBV6-2/TRBV6-3|TRBJ2-1
CASSVDSHNEQFF
>.|TRBV28|TRBJ1-5
CASSSPSGRGEPQHF
>TRBD1|TRBV5-1|TRBJ2-7
CASSFGQGHSYEQYF
>.|TRBV7-2|TRBJ2-2
CASSLGVVNTGELFF
>.|TRBV12-5|TRBJ2-1
CASGLAGKDEQFF
>TRBD2|TRBV9|TRBJ2-3
CASSVKGGGTDTQYF
>TRBD1|TRBV4-1|TRBJ2-7
CASRTGTDNVYEQYF
>.|TRBV30|TRBJ1-3
CAWSPPGVGNTIYF
>TRBD1|TRBV24-1|TRBJ1-2
CATSDGTGSWSGYTF
>.|TRBV5-1|TRBJ1-6
CASSLEGGRGSPLHF
>.|TRBV6-2/TRBV6-3|TRBJ1-2
CASSSPPTAGYTF
>.|TRBV5-1|TRBJ2-7
CASSFSGDPEDEQYF
>.|TRBV9|TRBJ2-1
CASSGGILDRFEQFF
>TRBD1|TRBV18|TRBJ1-1
CASSPSTDRDPTEAFF
>.|TRBV6-5|TRBJ1-1
CASSYSGQGGTEAFF
>TRBD2|TRBV7-9|TRBJ2-1
CASRREGYNEQFF
>TRBD1|TRBV6-1|TRBJ2-7
CASSEPTGTGAYEQYF
>TRBD2|TRBV4-1|TRBJ2-7
CASSQDRTGGSSYEQYF
>.|TRBV5-6|TRBJ1-5
CASSLQYSNQPQHF
>.|TRBV19|TRBJ1-2
CASRPGHLHNYGYTF
>.|TRBV5-4|TRBJ2-5
CASSSRQGAGETQYF
>TRBD2|TRBV11-2|TRBJ2-7
CASSLSTSGASLSYEQYF
>TRBD1|TRBV7-9|TRBJ2-1
CASSARQGNEQFF
>.|TRBV7-8|TRBJ1-5
CASSEQPYPNQPQHF
>TRBD2|TRBV5-4|TRBJ2-3
CASSLESGRSTDTQYF
>.|TRBV7-2|TRBJ1-5
CASSLSLQLNQPQHF
>.|TRBV27|TRBJ2-2
CASSFWSQGNTGELFF
>.|TRBV11-3|TRBJ1-1
CASGYSNTEAFF
>.|TRBV27|TRBJ2-1
CASSLIGGLF
>.|TRBV5-1|TRBJ1-1
CASSLSQLGGNTEAFF
>.|TRBV4-1|TRBJ1-5
CASSKGLSNQPQHF
>.|TRBV3-1/TRBV3-2|TRBJ1-4
CASSLLGAATNEKLFF
>.|TRBV10-2|TRBJ1-1
CASSESLLITEAFF
>TRBD2|TRBV6-4|TRBJ2-1
CASSGPTGLAPYNEQFF